This TCR beta chain was sequenced in a study of beta chain features in type 1 diabetes. General study results and limits: Type 1 diabetes patients had TCRB CDR3s that were shorter (moderately but significantly so) in all four CD4+ subsets.

CDR1 LGHNA and CDR2 YSLEER come from the germline V gene. This CDR3 is 17 amino acids long. V gave up 1 base and J gave up 3 bases; unmatched junction bases: 9. In the case of this clone: What it binds is not known.

Expressed TCRB transcripts got sequenced, as all isolated RNA was reverse transcribed. Clones were read by immunoSEQ multiplex PCR, and TCRdb kept only the in-frame ones, dropping some. This table has almost 350,000 clones, around 9.3% appearing once. The TCR comes from a man aged 25 to 40 with type 1 diabetes. What was sequenced was central memory CD4+ T cells from blood. The chain combines TRBV4-3 with TRBJ1-2, with TRBD1 matching 9 bases. CDR3 protein: CASSQVTGGGSYYGYTF. The CDR3, as DNA: TGCGCCAGCAGCCAAGTTACAGGGGGCGGTTCATACTATGGCTACACCTTC.